A selection of T cell receptor beta chains follows, all from one sample in a study of blood T cells in healthy people across ages. TCRdb reprocessed the 5' RACE reads via MiXCR and lists one record per CDR3 protein. Here the sample spans roughly 700,000 distinct CDR3 sequences, 45% to 50% being singletons. The sample consisted of blood. These receptors all stem from a woman aged 55-70 years in good health. The CDR3 runs from the conserved cysteine through the conserved F or W. D genes are given only for firm matches. Where a row states a size, it is once, few, many or the class of an expanded clone; other rows omit it.

TGTGCCAGCAGCCTTGGTGTGGTAGCGGGAGGGGGGGATACGCAGTATTTT,CASSLGVVAGGGDTQYF,TRBJ2-3,TRBD2,TRBV28,.
TGTGCCAGCAGGCGGACTAGCGGGAGGCGAGAGACCCAGTACTTC,CASRRTSGRRETQYF,TRBJ2-5,TRBD2,TRBV28,.
TGTGCCAGCTGGGTGGGGGGTTTTGAGCAGTTCTTC,CASWVGGFEQFF,TRBJ2-1,.,TRBV6-2/TRBV6-3,few
TGCGCCAGCAGCTTGTCACCGGGACTAGCGGGAGCTCTCTCCTACAATGAGCAGTTCTTC,CASSLSPGLAGALSYNEQFF,TRBJ2-1,TRBD2,TRBV5-1,.
TGCAGTGCTAGGAAGCCCACTGGCACAGATACGCAGTATTTT,CSARKPTGTDTQYF,TRBJ2-3,.,TRBV20-1,.
TGTGCCAGCAGCATTGGGACTAGCGGGACCTACGAGCAGTACTTC,CASSIGTSGTYEQYF,TRBJ2-7,TRBD2,TRBV7-2,few
TGTGCCATCAGTGAGGGGGGGCAGGGTGACGGCTACACCTTC,CAISEGGQGDGYTF,TRBJ1-2,.,TRBV10-3,.
TGTGCCAGCAGTTTATCCTCCGGGACAGGGGAAGAGACCCAGTACTTC,CASSLSSGTGEETQYF,TRBJ2-5,TRBD1,TRBV28,.
TGTGCCAGCAGTTCCGAGCATGAGCAGTTCTTC,CASSSEHEQFF,TRBJ2-1,.,TRBV28,few
TGCAGTGCTAGACGCGGGATTTCCTACAATGAGCAGTTCTTC,CSARRGISYNEQFF,TRBJ2-1,.,TRBV20-1,.
TGCGCCAGCAGCTTAATGGGACAGGGAGACAATGAGCAGTTCTTC,CASSLMGQGDNEQFF,TRBJ2-1,TRBD1,TRBV5-1,once
TGTGCCAGCAGCCAAGATCGGGGGGGGGCCTGTGGCTACACCTTC,CASSQDRGGACGYTF,TRBJ1-2,.,TRBV4-2,.
TGTGCCAGCAGCACGGGGAGCTGGTCCTACAATGAGCAGTACTTC,CASSTGSWSYNEQYF,TRBJ2-7,.,TRBV7-9,once
TGTGCCAGCAGTCCCCTGACTAAGGTTGAGCAGTTCTTC,CASSPLTKVEQFF,TRBJ2-1,.,TRBV28,.
TGCAGTGCCCCACCGAGCGGGAGGGCATACAATGAGCAGTTCTTC,CSAPPSGRAYNEQFF,TRBJ2-1,TRBD2,TRBV20-1,few
TGTGCCAGCAGCTCCTCCGGATGGCTAGCGGGACCTTACGAGCAGTACTTC,CASSSSGWLAGPYEQYF,TRBJ2-7,TRBD2,TRBV13,few
TGTGCCAGCAGCTTCGGGTGGGAGCAGTACTTC,CASSFGWEQYF,TRBJ2-5,.,TRBV7-2,.
TGTGCCAGCAGGGGGCCGACAGTCTCCTACAATGAGCAGTTCTTC,CASRGPTVSYNEQFF,TRBJ2-1,.,TRBV12-3/TRBV12-4,.
TGTGCCAGCAGCCCACGACAGAGTAGCACAGATACGCAGTATTTT,CASSPRQSSTDTQYF,TRBJ2-3,.,TRBV9,.
TGTGCCAGCAGCCCCGGGACAGGGGGCGAATATTCCTATAATTCACCCCTCCACTTT,CASSPGTGGEYSYNSPLHF,TRBJ1-6,TRBD1,TRBV4-2,.
TGTGCCAGCAGCTATCCTAGCGGGAGGGCCCAAGCCGGAGGCTACGAGCAGTACTTC,CASSYPSGRAQAGGYEQYF,TRBJ2-7,TRBD2,TRBV5-6,.
TGCAGCGTTGCCGCTCCGGGGACAGTCCAAGAGACCCAGTACTTC,CSVAAPGTVQETQYF,TRBJ2-5,TRBD1,TRBV29-1,.
TGTGCCAGCAGCCGTGCGAAACAGGGGGCTGGTGGCTACACCTTC,CASSRAKQGAGGYTF,TRBJ1-2,TRBD1,TRBV14,.
TGTGCCAGCAGTTACCCCTCGGTTTCTAACTATGGCTACACCTTC,CASSYPSVSNYGYTF,TRBJ1-2,.,TRBV6-2/TRBV6-3,.
TGTGCCATCACCCCGTCAGGGTATGGCTACACCTTC,CAITPSGYGYTF,TRBJ1-2,.,TRBV10-3,.
TGTGCCATCAGTGGAACGACCGGGACAGCTAATTCCTACGAGCAGTACTTC,CAISGTTGTANSYEQYF,TRBJ2-7,TRBD1,TRBV10-3,few
TGCAGTGCCGTCCGGGGCTCCTACAATGAGCAGTTCTTC,CSAVRGSYNEQFF,TRBJ2-1,.,TRBV20-1,.
TGTGCCAGCAGTTGGCTAGCGGGGAACACAGATACGCAGTATTTT,CASSWLAGNTDTQYF,TRBJ2-3,TRBD2,TRBV27,.
TGTGCCAGCAGCTTAGTTTGGGGCGGGGAGCGCAGAGGGGAACAGTACTTC,CASSLVWGGERRGEQYF,TRBJ2-7,.,TRBV7-2,.
TGTGCCAGCAGCTTAGTGGGGGGAGGAGGCAATCAGCCCCAGCATTTT,CASSLVGGGGNQPQHF,TRBJ1-5,.,TRBV7-8,few
TGCAGCGTTGATCACTCGGGCCTCTCTGGGGCCAACGTCCTGACTTTC,CSVDHSGLSGANVLTF,TRBJ2-6,.,TRBV29-1,.
TGCAGTGCTAGAACGCGGGGGGCTCCAAAGAACACTGAAGCTTTCTTT,CSARTRGAPKNTEAFF,TRBJ1-1,.,TRBV20-1,.
TGTGCCAGCAGTGGACAGTACTTC,CASSGQYF,TRBJ2-7,.,TRBV28,.
TGTGCCAGCATTGGCGGAGCGGGAGGTGGCAATGAGCAGTTCTTC,CASIGGAGGGNEQFF,TRBJ2-1,TRBD2,TRBV2,.
TGTGCCAGCAGCCAAGGAGTTTTGAGCGGCAATGAGCAGTTCTTC,CASSQGVLSGNEQFF,TRBJ2-1,.,TRBV3-1,few
TGCAGTGCTAGGCGTCTAGCGGGAGTAATTGAGACCCAGTACTTC,CSARRLAGVIETQYF,TRBJ2-5,TRBD2,TRBV20-1,.
TGTGCCAGCAGCCCCTCGGACAGGGTGGGCTACACCTTC,CASSPSDRVGYTF,TRBJ1-2,TRBD1,TRBV7-2,.
TGTGCCAGCTCACCAGTGGGATTTGACTACGAGCAGTACTTC,CASSPVGFDYEQYF,TRBJ2-7,.,TRBV18,few
TGCAGTGCGGTCGATGAAAAACTGTTTTTT,CSAVDEKLFF,TRBJ1-4,.,TRBV20-1,.
TGTGCCAGCAGTTATTGGGCCAGCACCGGGGAGCTGTTTTTT,CASSYWASTGELFF,TRBJ2-2,.,TRBV27,.
TGTGCCAGCAGTTCAGACGGACTGTCCTACGAGCAGTACTTC,CASSSDGLSYEQYF,TRBJ2-7,.,TRBV28,few
TGCAGTGCTAGAGCGGCGGGGATGGGCATTCAGTACTTC,CSARAAGMGIQYF,TRBJ2-4,.,TRBV20-1,.
TGTGCCAGCAAGGACGGAACCTACAATGAGCAGTTCTTC,CASKDGTYNEQFF,TRBJ2-1,.,TRBV28,.
TGCAGTGCTAGACAGCCTTCAGGGGGCGCTGAGACCCAGTTCTTC,CSARQPSGGAETQFF,TRBJ2-1,TRBD1,TRBV20-1,.
TGTGCCAGCAGCTTTGGGGCAGTCCAAGGGCCCCAGCATTTT,CASSFGAVQGPQHF,TRBJ1-5,.,TRBV7-9,.
TGCAGCGTTGAAGAGGTTGCAGATACGCAGTATTTT,CSVEEVADTQYF,TRBJ2-3,.,TRBV29-1,.
TGCAGCGCCGGGACCGGGGCATCCCCCATCACTGAAGCTTTCTTT,CSAGTGASPITEAFF,TRBJ1-1,.,TRBV29-1,once
TGCAGTGCACGGGCTCCCCAAGAGACCCAGTACTTC,CSARAPQETQYF,TRBJ2-5,.,TRBV20-1,many
TGCGCCAACAGCTTGGGGACTAGCGGGAGGTTTGGACGTGAGACCCAGTACTTC,CANSLGTSGRFGRETQYF,TRBJ2-5,TRBD2,TRBV5-1,.
TGTGCCAGCAGCCAAGCTGCGGGAGAGACCCAGTACTTC,CASSQAAGETQYF,TRBJ2-5,.,TRBV3-1,few
TGTGCCAGCTCAGCCGGGACAGGGGGGGACGAGCAGTACTTC,CASSAGTGGDEQYF,TRBJ2-7,TRBD1,TRBV18,few